This passage covers 3 T cell receptor beta chains from one sample sequenced in a study of shared T cell receptors in the human thymus. Clones were read by immunoSEQ multiplex PCR, and TCRdb kept only the in-frame ones, dropping some. The repertoire holds 550,000 to 800,000 clones, with 75% to 90% as singletons. Another study also made use of these data, one on human thymus T cells.

Input material: thymocytes. The receptors come from a girl under two years old with a congenital heart defect.

V usage is TRBV5-1 and J usage is TRBJ2-7, with 7 bases that match TRBD1. The CDR3 spans 16 residues. CDR1 is SGHRS and CDR2 is YFSETQ in the germline V gene. The junction had 16 bases not matched to a gene; V was cut back by 5 bases and J by 5 bases. The chain's CDR3 is CASRKVRQGLFHEQYF. CDR3 DNA sequence: TGCGCCAGCAGAAAAGTTAGACAGGGATTATTCCACGAGCAGTACTTC.

The rearrangement uses TRBV15 and TRBJ1-2; maybe TRBD1 (5 bases). The length of the CDR3 is 16 residues. Per the germline V gene, CDR1 is LNHNV and CDR2 is YYDKDF (reference sequence). Trimming took off 9 bases at V and 2 bases at J, with 22 bases between the two ends. CDR3 sequence (DNA): TGTGCCACTTCCTGGACCCAGGGATTGAAAAACTATGGCTACACCTTC. Translating it yields CATSWTQGLKNYGYTF. The whole variable domain, remainder taken from reference TRBV15 and TRBJ1-2, is DAMVIQNPRYQVTQFGKPVTLSCSQTLNHNVMYWYQQKSSQAPKLLFHYYDKDFNNEADTPDNFQSRRPNTSFCFLDIRSPGLGDTAMYLCATSWTQGLKNYGYTFGSGTRLTVV.

The rearrangement links TRBV5-1 to TRBJ1-2; D uncertain. Per the germline V gene, CDR1 is SGHRS and CDR2 is YFSETQ. The ends were cut back, 4 bases at V and 8 bases at J, with 9 bases in the middle. The CDR3 spans 11 residues. CDR3 loop: CASSLKEGYTF. As DNA, the CDR3 is TGCGCCAGCAGCCTCAAGGAGGGCTACACCTTC. Variable domain in full (rest from reference TRBV5-1 and TRBJ1-2): KAGVTQTPRYLIKTRGQQVTLSCSPISGHRSVSWYQQTPGQGLQFLFEYFSETQRNKGNFPGRFSGRQFSNSRSEMNVSTLELGDSALYLCASSLKEGYTFGSGTRLTVV.